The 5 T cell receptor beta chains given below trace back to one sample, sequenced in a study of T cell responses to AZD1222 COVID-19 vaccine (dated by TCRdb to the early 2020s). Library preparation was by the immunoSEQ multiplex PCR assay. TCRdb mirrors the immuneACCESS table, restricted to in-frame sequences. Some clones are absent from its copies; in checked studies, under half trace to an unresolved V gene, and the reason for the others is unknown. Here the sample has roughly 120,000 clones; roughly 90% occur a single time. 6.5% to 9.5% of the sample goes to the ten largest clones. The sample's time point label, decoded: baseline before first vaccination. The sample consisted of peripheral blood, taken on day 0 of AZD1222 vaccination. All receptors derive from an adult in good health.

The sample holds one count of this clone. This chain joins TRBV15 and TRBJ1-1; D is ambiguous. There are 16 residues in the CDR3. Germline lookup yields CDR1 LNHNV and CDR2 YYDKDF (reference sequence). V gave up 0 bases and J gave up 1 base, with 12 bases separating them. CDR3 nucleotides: TGTGCCACCAGCAGAGATCTAGGCAGAGGGAACACTGAAGCTTTCTTT. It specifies CATSRDLGRGNTEAFF.

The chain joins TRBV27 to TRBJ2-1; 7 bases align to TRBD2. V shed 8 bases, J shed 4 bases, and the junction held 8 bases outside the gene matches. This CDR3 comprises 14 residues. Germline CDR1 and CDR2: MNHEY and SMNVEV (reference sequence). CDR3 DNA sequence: TGTGCCAGCCTCCCGGGAGGAGGGTACAATGAGCAGTTCTTC. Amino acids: CASLPGGGYNEQFF.

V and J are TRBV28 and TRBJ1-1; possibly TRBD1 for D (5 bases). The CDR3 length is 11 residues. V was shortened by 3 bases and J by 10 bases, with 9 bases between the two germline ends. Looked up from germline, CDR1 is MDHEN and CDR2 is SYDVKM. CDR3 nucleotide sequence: TGTGCCAGCAGTTTGGCCAGGGTAGCTTTCTTT. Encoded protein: CASSLARVAFF.

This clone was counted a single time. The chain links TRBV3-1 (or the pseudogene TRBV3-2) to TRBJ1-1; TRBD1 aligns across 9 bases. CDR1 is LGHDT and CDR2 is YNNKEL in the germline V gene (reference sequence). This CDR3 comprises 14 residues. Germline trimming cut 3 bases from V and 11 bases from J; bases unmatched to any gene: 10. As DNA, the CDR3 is TGTGCCAGCAGCCAGGGGACAGGGAGTTTCGTGGCTTTCTTT. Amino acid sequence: CASSQGTGSFVAFF.

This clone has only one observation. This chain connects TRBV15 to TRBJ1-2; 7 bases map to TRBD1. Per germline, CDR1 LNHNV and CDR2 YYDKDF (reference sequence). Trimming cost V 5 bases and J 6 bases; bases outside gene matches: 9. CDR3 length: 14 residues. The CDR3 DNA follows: TGTGCCACCAGCGAGAGGGGGACAGAGGATGGCTACACCTTC. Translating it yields CATSERGTEDGYTF.